This T cell receptor (beta chain) derives from a study of cytomegalovirus exposure and HLA in healthy donors. The CDR3 covers 16 residues. Trimming cost V 0 bases and J 5 bases; bases outside gene matches: 8. Germline V gene lookup returns CDR1 SGHTA and CDR2 FQGNSA. Overall study findings and caveats: Later on, analysis showed that most CMV-associated TCR beta chains appeared to be HLA-restricted. Most of the TCR beta V segments (in an earlier analysis) were productive either about 87% or about 30% of the time.

Only a few counts were recorded for this clone. What it binds is unknown. The PCR contained 60 Vbeta and 13 Jbeta primers. The assay was immunoSEQ multiplex PCR, and TCRdb's table has in-frame clones only and misses some. The sample consists of about 200,000 clones, roughly 87% of them appearing once. The source material was PBMCs. V is TRBV7-2 and J is TRBJ2-5, with TRBD1 identical over 8 bases. The sequence was collected from a middle-aged man in good health and CMV-seropositive. The chain's CDR3 is CASSLALTGGTETQYF. As DNA, the CDR3 is TGTGCCAGCAGCTTAGCGCTCACAGGGGGAACGGAGACCCAGTACTTC.